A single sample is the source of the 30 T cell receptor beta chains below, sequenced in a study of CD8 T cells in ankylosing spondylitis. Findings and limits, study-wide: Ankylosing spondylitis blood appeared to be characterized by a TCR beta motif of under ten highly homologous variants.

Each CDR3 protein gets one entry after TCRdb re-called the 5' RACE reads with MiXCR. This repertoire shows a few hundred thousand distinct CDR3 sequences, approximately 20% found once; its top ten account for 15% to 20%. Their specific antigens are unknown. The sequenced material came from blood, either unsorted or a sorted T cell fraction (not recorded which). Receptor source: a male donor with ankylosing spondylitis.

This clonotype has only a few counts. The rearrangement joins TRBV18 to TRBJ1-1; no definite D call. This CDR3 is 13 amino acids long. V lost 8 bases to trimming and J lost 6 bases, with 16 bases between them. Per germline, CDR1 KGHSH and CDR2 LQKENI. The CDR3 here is CASTLIVGAEAFF. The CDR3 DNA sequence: TGTGCCAGCACCCTAATCGTTGGCGCTGAAGCTTTCTTT.

The CDR3 reads CASSVRTVGPGELFF. The CDR3 nucleotides are TGTGCCAGCAGCGTTAGGACAGTGGGTCCCGGGGAGCTGTTTTTT. The chain carries TRBV9 and TRBJ2-2, with a tentative D call TRBD1 (6 bases). V was cut by 2 bases and J by 6 bases, with 14 bases left in between. Germline lookup yields CDR1 SGDLS and CDR2 YYNGEE. The CDR3 consists of 15 residues. Full variable domain (outside the CDR3, taken from reference TRBV9 and TRBJ2-2): DSGVTQTPKHLITATGQRVTLRCSPRSGDLSVYWYQQSLDQGLQFLIQYYNGEERAKGNILERFSAQQFPDLHSELNLSSLELGDSALYFCASSVRTVGPGELFFGEGSRLTVL.

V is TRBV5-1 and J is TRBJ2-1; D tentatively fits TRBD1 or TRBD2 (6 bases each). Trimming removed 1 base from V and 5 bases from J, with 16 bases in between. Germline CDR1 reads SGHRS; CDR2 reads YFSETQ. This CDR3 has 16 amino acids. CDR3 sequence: CASSLFWGPGDNEQFF. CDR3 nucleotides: TGCGCCAGCAGCTTGTTTTGGGGGCCGGGGGACAATGAGCAGTTCTTC.

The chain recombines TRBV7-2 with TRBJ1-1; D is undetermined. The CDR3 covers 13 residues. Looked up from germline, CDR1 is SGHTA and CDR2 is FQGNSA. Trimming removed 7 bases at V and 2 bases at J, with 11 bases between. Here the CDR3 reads CASKRDPNTEAFF. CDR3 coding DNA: TGTGCCAGCAAACGGGATCCAAACACTGAAGCTTTCTTT.

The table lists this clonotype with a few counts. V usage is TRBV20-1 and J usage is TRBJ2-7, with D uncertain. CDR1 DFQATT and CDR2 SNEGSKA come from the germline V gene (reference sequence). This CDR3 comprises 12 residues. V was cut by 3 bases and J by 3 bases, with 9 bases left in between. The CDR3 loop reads CSARGLNYEQYF. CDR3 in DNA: TGCAGTGCTAGGGGCCTAAACTACGAGCAGTACTTC.

The CDR3 reads CASSLERWGSEAQYF. In DNA, the CDR3 is TGTGCCAGCAGCTTAGAGAGGTGGGGCTCCGAGGCCCAGTACTTC. The gene calls are TRBV7-2 and TRBJ2-5; possible D gene TRBD1, 5 bases. This CDR3 has 15 amino acids. Germline V CDR1 and CDR2: SGHTA, FQGNSA. V lost 1 base and J lost 9, with 18 bases in between.

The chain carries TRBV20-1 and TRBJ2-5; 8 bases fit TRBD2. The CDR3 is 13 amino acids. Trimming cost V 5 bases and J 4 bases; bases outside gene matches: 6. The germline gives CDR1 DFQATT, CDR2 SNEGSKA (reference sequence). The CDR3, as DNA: TGCAGTGCTGTTCTAGCGGGCCGAGAGACCCAGTACTTC. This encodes CSAVLAGRETQYF.

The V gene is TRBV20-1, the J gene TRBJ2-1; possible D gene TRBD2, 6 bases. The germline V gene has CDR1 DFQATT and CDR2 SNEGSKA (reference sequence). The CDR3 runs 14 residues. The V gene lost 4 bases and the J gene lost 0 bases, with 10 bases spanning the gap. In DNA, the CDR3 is TGCAGTGCTAACGACGGGAGCTCCTACAATGAGCAGTTCTTC. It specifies CSANDGSSYNEQFF.

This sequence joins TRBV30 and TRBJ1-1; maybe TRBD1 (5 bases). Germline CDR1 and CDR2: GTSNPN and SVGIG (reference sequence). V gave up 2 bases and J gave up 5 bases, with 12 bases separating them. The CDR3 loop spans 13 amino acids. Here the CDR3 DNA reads TGTGCCTGGAGTAGGGGCGCAAAGACTGAAGCTTTCTTT. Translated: CAWSRGAKTEAFF.

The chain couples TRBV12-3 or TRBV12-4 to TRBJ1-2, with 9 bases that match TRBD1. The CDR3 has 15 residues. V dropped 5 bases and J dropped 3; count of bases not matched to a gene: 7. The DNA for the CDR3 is TGTGCCAGCAGTGCGCCGGGACAGGGCTACTATGGCTACACCTTC. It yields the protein CASSAPGQGYYGYTF.

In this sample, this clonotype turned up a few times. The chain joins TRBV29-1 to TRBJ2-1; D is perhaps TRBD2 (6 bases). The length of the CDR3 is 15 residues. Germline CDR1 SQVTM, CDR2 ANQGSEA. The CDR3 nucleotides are TGCAGTGCGGGCCGGGGGTCTACAGTTTACAATGAGCAGTTCTTC. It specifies CSAGRGSTVYNEQFF.

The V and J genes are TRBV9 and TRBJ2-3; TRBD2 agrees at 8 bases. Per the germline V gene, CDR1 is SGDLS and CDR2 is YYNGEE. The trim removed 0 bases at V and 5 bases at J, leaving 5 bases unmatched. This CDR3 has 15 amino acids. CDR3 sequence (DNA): TGTGCCAGCAGCGTAGACGGGAGGGCCGTAGATACGCAGTATTTT. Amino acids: CASSVDGRAVDTQYF.

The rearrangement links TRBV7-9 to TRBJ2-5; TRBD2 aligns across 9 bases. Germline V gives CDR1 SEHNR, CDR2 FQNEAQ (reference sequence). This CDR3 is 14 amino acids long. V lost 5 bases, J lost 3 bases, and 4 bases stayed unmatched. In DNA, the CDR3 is TGTGCCAGCAGCCAGGGACTAGCAGAAGAGACCCAGTACTTC. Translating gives CASSQGLAEETQYF. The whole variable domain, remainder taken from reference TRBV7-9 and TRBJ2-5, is DTGVSQNPRHKITKRGQNVTFRCDPISEHNRLYWYRQTLGQGPEFLTYFQNEAQLEKSRLLSDRFSAERPKGSFSTLEIQRTEQGDSAMYLCASSQGLAEETQYFGPGTRLLVL.

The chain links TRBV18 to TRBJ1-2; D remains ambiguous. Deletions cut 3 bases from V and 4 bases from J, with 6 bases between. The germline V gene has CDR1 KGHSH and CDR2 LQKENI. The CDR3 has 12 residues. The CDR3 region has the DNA TGTGCCAGCTCACCGGACTTCTATGGCTACACCTTC. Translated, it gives CASSPDFYGYTF. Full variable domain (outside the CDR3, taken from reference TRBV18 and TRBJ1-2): NAGVMQNPRHLVRRRGQEARLRCSPMKGHSHVYWYRQLPEEGLKFMVYLQKENIIDESGMPKERFSAEFPKEGPSILRIQQVVRGDSAAYFCASSPDFYGYTFGSGTRLTVV.

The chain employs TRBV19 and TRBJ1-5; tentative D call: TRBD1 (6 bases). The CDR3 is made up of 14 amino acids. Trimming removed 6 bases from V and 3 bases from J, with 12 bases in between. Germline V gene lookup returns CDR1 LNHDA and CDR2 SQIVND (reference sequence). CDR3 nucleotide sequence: TGTGCCAGTAGGCTACAGGGAATCAATCAGCCCCAGCATTTT. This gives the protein CASRLQGINQPQHF.

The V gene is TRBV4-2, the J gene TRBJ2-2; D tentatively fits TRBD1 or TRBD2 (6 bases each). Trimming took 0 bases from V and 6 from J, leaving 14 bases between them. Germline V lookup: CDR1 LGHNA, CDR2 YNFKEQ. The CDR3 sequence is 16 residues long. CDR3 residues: CASSQEVAEGAGELFF. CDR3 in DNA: TGTGCCAGCAGCCAAGAGGTAGCGGAGGGGGCCGGGGAGCTGTTTTTT.

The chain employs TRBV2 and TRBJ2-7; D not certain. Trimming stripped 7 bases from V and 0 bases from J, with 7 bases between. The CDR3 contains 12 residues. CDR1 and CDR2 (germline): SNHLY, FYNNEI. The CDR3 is CASKGSSYEQYF. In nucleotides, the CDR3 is TGTGCCAGCAAGGGCTCCTCCTACGAGCAGTACTTC.

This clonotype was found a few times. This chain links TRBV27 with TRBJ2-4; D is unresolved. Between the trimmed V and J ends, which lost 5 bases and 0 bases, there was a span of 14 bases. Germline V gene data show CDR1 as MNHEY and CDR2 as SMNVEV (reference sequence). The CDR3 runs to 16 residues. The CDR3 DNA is TGTGCCAGCAGTCCCCTCCCAAGTTTAGCCAAAAACATTCAGTACTTC. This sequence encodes CASSPLPSLAKNIQYF.

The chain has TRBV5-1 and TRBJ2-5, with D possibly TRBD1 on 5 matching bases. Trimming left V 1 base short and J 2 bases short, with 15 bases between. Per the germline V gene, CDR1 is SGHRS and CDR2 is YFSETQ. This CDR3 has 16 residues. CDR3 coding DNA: TGCGCCAGCAGCTTGCAAGGGGCCCCAGAGCAAGAGACCCAGTACTTC. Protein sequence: CASSLQGAPEQETQYF.

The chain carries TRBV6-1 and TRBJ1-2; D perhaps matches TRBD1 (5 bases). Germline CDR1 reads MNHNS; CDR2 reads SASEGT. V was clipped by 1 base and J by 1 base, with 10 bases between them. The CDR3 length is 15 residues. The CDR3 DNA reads TGTGCCAGCAGTGAAGGGGGACTAGTTAACTATGGCTACACCTTC. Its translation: CASSEGGLVNYGYTF.

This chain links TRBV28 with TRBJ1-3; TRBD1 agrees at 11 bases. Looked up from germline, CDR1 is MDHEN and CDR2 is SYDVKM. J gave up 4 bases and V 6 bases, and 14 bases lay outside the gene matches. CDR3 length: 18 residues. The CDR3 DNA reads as TGTGCCAGCAGCTTCGGGGACAGGGGGTGGGTGCGCGGAAACACCATATATTTT. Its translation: CASSFGDRGWVRGNTIYF.

In nucleotides, the CDR3 is TGTGCCAGCGGAAGGACAGGGCGTTACGAGCAGTACTTC. Encoded protein: CASGRTGRYEQYF. The J gene is TRBJ2-7, the V gene TRBV3-1; TRBD1 agrees at 8 bases. From germline, CDR1 is LGHDT and CDR2 YNNKEL (reference sequence). Trimming at V came to 8 bases and at J to 4 bases, leaving 7 bases not matched to a gene. The CDR3 sequence is 13 residues long.

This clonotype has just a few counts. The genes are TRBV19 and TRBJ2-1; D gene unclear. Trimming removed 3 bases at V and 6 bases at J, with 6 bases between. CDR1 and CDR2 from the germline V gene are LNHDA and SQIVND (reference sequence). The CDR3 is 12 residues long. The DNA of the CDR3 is TGTGCCAGTAGTATGTTTCGCAATGAGCAGTTCTTC. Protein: CASSMFRNEQFF.

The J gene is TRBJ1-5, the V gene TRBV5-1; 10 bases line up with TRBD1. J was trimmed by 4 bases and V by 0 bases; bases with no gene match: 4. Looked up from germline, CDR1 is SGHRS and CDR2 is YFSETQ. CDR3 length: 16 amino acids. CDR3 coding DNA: TGCGCCAGCAGCTTGGGGGACAGGGGTAGGAATCAGCCCCAGCATTTT. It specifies CASSLGDRGRNQPQHF.

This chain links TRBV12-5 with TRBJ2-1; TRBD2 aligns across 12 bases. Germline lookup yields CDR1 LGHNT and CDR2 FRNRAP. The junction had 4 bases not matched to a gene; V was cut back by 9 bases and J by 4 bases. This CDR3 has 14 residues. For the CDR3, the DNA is TGTGCTAGCCAAGGGACTAGCGGGTACAATGAGCAGTTCTTC. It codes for CASQGTSGYNEQFF.

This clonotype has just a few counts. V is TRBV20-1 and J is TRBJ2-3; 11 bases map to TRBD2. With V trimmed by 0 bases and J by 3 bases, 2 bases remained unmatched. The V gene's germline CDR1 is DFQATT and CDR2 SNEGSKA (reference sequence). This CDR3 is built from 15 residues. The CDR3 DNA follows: TGCAGTGCTAGAGATAGCGGGAGGGGAACAGATACGCAGTATTTT. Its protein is CSARDSGRGTDTQYF.

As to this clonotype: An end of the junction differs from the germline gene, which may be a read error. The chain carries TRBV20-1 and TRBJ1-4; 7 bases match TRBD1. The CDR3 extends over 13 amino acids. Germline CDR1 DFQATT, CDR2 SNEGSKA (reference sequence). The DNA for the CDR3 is TGCAGTGCTAGTAGGGGGCTGGGAGAAAAACTTTTTTTT. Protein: CSASRGLGEKLFF.

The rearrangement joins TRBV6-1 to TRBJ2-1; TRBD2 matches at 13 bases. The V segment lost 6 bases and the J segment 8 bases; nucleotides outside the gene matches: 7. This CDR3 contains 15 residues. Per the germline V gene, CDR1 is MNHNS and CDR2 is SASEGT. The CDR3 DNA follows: TGTGCCAGCAGACGACCGGGACTAGCGGGACATGAGCAGTTCTTC. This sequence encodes CASRRPGLAGHEQFF.

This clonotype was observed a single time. In nucleotides, the CDR3 is TGCAGTGCCCCGCCTCCGCAGGGGGCGCGGGGCACTGAAGCTTTCTTT. Its protein is CSAPPPQGARGTEAFF. The chain couples TRBV20-1 to TRBJ1-1; 8 bases agree with TRBD1. The J segment lost 4 bases and the V segment lost 6 bases, leaving 16 bases of the junction unmatched. Germline assignment: CDR1 DFQATT and CDR2 SNEGSKA (reference sequence). The CDR3 is 16 residues long.

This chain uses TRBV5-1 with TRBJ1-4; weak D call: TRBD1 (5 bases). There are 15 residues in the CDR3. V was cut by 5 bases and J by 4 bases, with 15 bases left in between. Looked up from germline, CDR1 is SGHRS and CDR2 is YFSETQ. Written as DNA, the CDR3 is TGCGCCAGCAGAGTTCAGGGTTCCGGTAATGAAAAACTGTTTTTT. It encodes CASRVQGSGNEKLFF.